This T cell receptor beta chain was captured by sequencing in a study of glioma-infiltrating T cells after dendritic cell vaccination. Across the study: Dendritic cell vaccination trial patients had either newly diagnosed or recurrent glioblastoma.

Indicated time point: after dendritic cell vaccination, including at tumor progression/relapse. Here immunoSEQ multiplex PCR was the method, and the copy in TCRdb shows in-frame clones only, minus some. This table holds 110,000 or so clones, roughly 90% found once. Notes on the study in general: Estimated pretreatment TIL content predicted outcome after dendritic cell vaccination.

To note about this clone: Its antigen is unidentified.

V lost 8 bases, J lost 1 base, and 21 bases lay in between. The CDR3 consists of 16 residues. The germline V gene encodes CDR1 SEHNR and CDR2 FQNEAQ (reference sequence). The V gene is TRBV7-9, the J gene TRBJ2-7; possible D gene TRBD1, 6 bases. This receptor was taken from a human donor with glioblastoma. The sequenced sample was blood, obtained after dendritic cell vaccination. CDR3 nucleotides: TGTGCCAGCGGGGGCAGGGTAGCTAGAAAATCCTACGAGCAGTACTTC. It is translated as CASGGRVARKSYEQYF.